Here is one T cell receptor beta chain with its context. Treatment defined: 15 to 20 received Ad26.COV2.S at low or high dose, single or two shots; about 5 received placebo; per-sample allocation not given. At day 63 after the first vaccine or placebo injection, samples were drawn. This specimen comes from a study of Ad26.COV2.S vaccination and SARS-CoV-2 variants. Using immunoSEQ multiplex PCR, the repertoire was profiled, and TCRdb retains in-frame clones only, with some absent. The table lists roughly 450,000 clones, 80% to 95% of them singletons. Trimming cost V 4 bases and J 4 bases, with 11 bases left between them. Germline V gene sequence: CDR1 MDHEN, CDR2 SYDVKM. This CDR3 spans 14 amino acids.

V and J are TRBV28 and TRBJ1-5, with D perhaps matching TRBD1 (5 bases). The TCR was taken from a person aged 18-60 years who received the Ad26.COV2.S COVID-19 vaccine or a placebo. The specimen comprised peripheral blood, sampled in a trial of Ad26.COV2.S vaccine versus placebo. As DNA, the CDR3 is TGTGCCAGCAGTTGGGGGGGTCGAAATCAGCCCCAGCATTTT. It is translated as CASSWGGRNQPQHF.